This entry lists 27 T cell receptor beta chains sequenced from one sample in a study of spatial heterogeneity in lung cancer. MiXCR, applied by TCRdb to the 5' RACE reads, yields one record per CDR3 protein. The table has approximately 14,000 distinct CDR3 sequences, about 10% seen once. As for time point: sample taken at primary tumor resection. From tumor, nontumor lung or frozen PBMC, whole RNA was taken unsorted for sequencing. The sample consisted of PBMCs, taken at surgery. Source of these receptors: a female donor with early-stage non-small cell lung cancer.

This clonotype appeared many times. J is TRBJ1-4 and V is TRBV12-3 or TRBV12-4; the D is unclear. V dropped 5 bases and J dropped 8 bases, with 27 bases sitting between them. The CDR3 extends over 18 amino acids. The CDR3 region has the DNA TGTGCCAGCAGTCCTCGAGGATCTGGGGTTGCGTCGAGAGAAAAACTGTTTTTT. Protein: CASSPRGSGVASREKLFF.

CDR3 sequence: CASSPLFSVGELFF. The CDR3, as DNA: TGTGCCAGCAGTCCTCTATTTTCGGTCGGGGAGCTGTTTTTT. V is TRBV6-1 and J is TRBJ2-2; D unresolved. The germline V gene encodes CDR1 MNHNS and CDR2 SASEGT. CDR3 length: 14 residues. V was cut by 5 bases and J by 7 bases, with 14 bases left in between.

V gene TRBV7-9 combines with J gene TRBJ2-2; D is tentatively TRBD1 or TRBD2 (5 bases each). The germline V gene encodes CDR1 SEHNR and CDR2 FQNEAQ (reference sequence). The V and J ends lost 5 bases and 4 bases respectively, with 11 bases between them. CDR3 length equals 14 residues. The CDR3 loop reads CASSRGRVTGELFF. Written as DNA, the CDR3 is TGTGCCAGCAGCCGGGGACGTGTCACCGGGGAGCTGTTTTTT.

This clonotype has ten or more counts. The chain carries TRBV6-5 and TRBJ2-4, with D perhaps TRBD2 (5 bases). The CDR3 consists of 15 residues. V was trimmed by 6 bases and J by 0 bases, leaving 12 bases between them. The germline CDR1 and CDR2 sequences are MNHEY and SVGAGI. The CDR3: CASSRGHQAKNIQYF. As DNA, the CDR3 is TGTGCCAGCAGCCGGGGTCACCAAGCCAAAAACATTCAGTACTTC.

This clonotype was recorded many times. The chain has TRBV11-2 and TRBJ2-5; 8 bases are shared with TRBD1. Trimming cost V 5 bases and J 12 bases; bases outside gene matches: 5. The CDR3 runs to 11 residues. The V gene's germline CDR1 is SGHAT and CDR2 FQNNGV. Here the CDR3 reads CASSQYRGKYF. The CDR3 nucleotides are TGTGCCAGCAGCCAGTACAGGGGGAAGTACTTC.

This clonotype was recorded many times. The chain couples TRBV11-2 to TRBJ1-5, with TRBD1 identical over 8 bases. The ends lost 5 bases at V and 4 bases at J; junction bases unmatched: 4. This CDR3 has 14 amino acids. The germline V gene encodes CDR1 SGHAT and CDR2 FQNNGV. CDR3 sequence reads: CASSRTGPNQPQHF. The CDR3 nucleotides read TGTGCCAGCAGCCGGACAGGGCCAAATCAGCCCCAGCATTTT.

This clonotype was counted at least ten times. CDR3 sequence reads: CASRDLFGTQYF. In DNA, the CDR3 is TGTGCCAGTAGGGATCTGTTCGGTACGCAGTATTTT. The chain employs TRBV6-5 and TRBJ2-3; D unclear. The CDR3 is 12 amino acids. Trimming shortened V by 9 bases and J by 8 bases, and 15 bases separated the two germline ends. Looked up from germline, CDR1 is MNHEY and CDR2 is SVGAGI.

This clonotype was counted at least ten times. V and J are TRBV6-5 and TRBJ2-1; D is unclear. The CDR3 contains 15 residues. V gave up 2 bases and J gave up 0 bases, with 8 bases separating them. The germline V gene has CDR1 MNHEY and CDR2 SVGAGI. In nucleotides, the CDR3 is TGTGCCAGCAGTTACCTTACGAGCTCCTACAATGAGCAGTTCTTC. Translating it yields CASSYLTSSYNEQFF.

The sample holds many counts of this clonotype. The chain has TRBV9 and TRBJ2-3; D may match TRBD1 or TRBD2 (5 bases each). The CDR3 has 12 residues. Germline V gene sequence: CDR1 SGDLS, CDR2 YYNGEE. The V end was cut by 2 bases, the J end by 5 bases, with 6 bases between. This CDR3 is CASSVGGDTQYF. The DNA for the CDR3 is TGTGCCAGCAGCGTTGGGGGAGATACGCAGTATTTT.

This clonotype has a count of ten or more. The genes are TRBV6-5 and TRBJ2-7, with 7 positions matching TRBD1. The CDR3 runs to 14 residues. In germline, CDR1 is MNHEY, CDR2 SVGAGI. The V segment lost 5 bases and the J segment 3 bases; nucleotides outside the gene matches: 7. CDR3 region: CASSRRGPDYEQYF. DNA of the CDR3: TGTGCCAGCAGTCGAAGGGGGCCCGACTACGAGCAGTACTTC.

With respect to this clonotype: A single base separates this from a much larger clone, so it may be a read error. J is TRBJ2-7 and V is TRBV9; D might be TRBD1 (6 bases). V dropped 3 bases and J dropped 2 bases, with 9 bases sitting between them. The CDR3 contains 13 residues. Per the germline V gene, CDR1 is SGDLS and CDR2 is YYNGEE. Here the CDR3 reads CASSAGHTYEQYF. The CDR3 bases are TGTGCCAGCAGCGCGGGACATACCTACGAGCAGTACTTC.

By sample share, this clonotype is medium-sized. The chain couples TRBV4-2 to TRBJ2-4, with 7 positions matching TRBD1. V lost 3 bases, J lost 6 bases, and 8 bases stayed unmatched. Germline CDR1 LGHNA, CDR2 YNFKEQ. The CDR3 spans 15 residues. CDR3 sequence (DNA): TGTGCCAGCAGCCAGTCGACAGGGAGAGGAAACATTCAGTACTTC. Translation gives CASSQSTGRGNIQYF.

There are many counts of this clonotype. The chain has TRBV3-1 and TRBJ1-5, with D hard to call. The CDR3 length is 13 residues. V was cut by 0 bases and J by 6 bases, with 6 bases left in between. Germline V lookup: CDR1 LGHDT, CDR2 YNNKEL (reference sequence). The CDR3 spells CASSQDNFQPQHF. CDR3 bases: TGTGCCAGCAGCCAAGATAATTTTCAGCCCCAGCATTTT.

This clonotype turned up a few times. This chain joins TRBV3-1 and TRBJ2-3, with D hard to call. The length of the CDR3 is 14 residues. Between the trimmed V and J ends, which lost 4 bases and 3 bases, there was a span of 11 bases. Germline CDR1 is LGHDT and CDR2 is YNNKEL (reference sequence). CDR3 region: CASSLQSTTDTQYF. CDR3 DNA sequence: TGTGCCAGCAGCCTTCAAAGTACGACAGATACGCAGTATTTT.

The J gene is TRBJ2-3, the V gene TRBV24-1; 9 bases map to TRBD2. This CDR3 spans 17 amino acids. J was trimmed by 2 bases and V by 3 bases; bases with no gene match: 8. The germline CDR1 and CDR2 sequences are KGHDR and SFDVKD. The CDR3 spells CATSDPGSSGVTDTQYF. The CDR3 DNA is TGTGCCACCAGTGATCCAGGATCTAGCGGGGTCACAGATACGCAGTATTTT.

By share of the sample, this clonotype is medium-sized. V gene TRBV5-1 combines with J gene TRBJ2-3; 9 nucleotides match TRBD2. CDR1 SGHRS and CDR2 YFSETQ come from the germline V gene. V gave up 1 base and J gave up 6 bases; unmatched junction bases: 9. The CDR3 is 16 residues long. CDR3 in amino acids: CASSLNLAGPRDTQYF. As DNA, the CDR3 is TGCGCCAGCAGCTTGAATCTAGCGGGGCCCCGCGATACGCAGTATTTT.

This clonotype was detected ten times or more. The V and J genes are TRBV13 and TRBJ2-3, with D perhaps TRBD2 (6 bases). V lost 2 bases to trimming and J lost 2 bases, with 14 bases between them. Per germline, CDR1 PRHDT and CDR2 FYEKMQ (reference sequence). The length of the CDR3 is 16 residues. As DNA, the CDR3 is TGTGCCAGCAGCTTATGGAGGGCGGGGTACACAGATACGCAGTATTTT. This sequence encodes CASSLWRAGYTDTQYF. The full variable domain, completed using reference TRBV13 and TRBJ2-3, is AAGVIQSPRHLIKEKRETATLKCYPIPRHDTVYWYQQGPGQDPQFLISFYEKMQSDKGSIPDRFSAQQFSDYHSELNMSSLELGDSALYFCASSLWRAGYTDTQYFGPGTRLTVL.

This clonotype was counted ten times or more. J is TRBJ2-3 and V is TRBV12-3 or TRBV12-4, with a tentative D call TRBD1 (6 bases). CDR3 length equals 18 residues. V gave up 1 base and J gave up 2 bases, with 19 bases separating them. DNA of the CDR3: TGTGCCAGCAGTTTAGGGCAGGGGATCTACAAATACACAGATACGCAGTATTTT. The encoded protein is CASSLGQGIYKYTDTQYF.

This clonotype was seen repeatedly, ten times or more. This sequence joins TRBV5-4 and TRBJ2-7, with D unresolved. V shed 2 bases and J shed 1 base, with 7 bases lying between them. This CDR3 is built from 13 residues. Germline V gives CDR1 SGHNT, CDR2 YYREEE (reference sequence). The CDR3 here is CASSFSRSYEQYF. The DNA for the CDR3 is TGTGCCAGCAGCTTCTCTCGTTCCTACGAGCAGTACTTC.

This clonotype is labeled medium-sized (0.01 to 0.1%). V is TRBV29-1 and J is TRBJ2-5; D possibly corresponds to TRBD1 (9 bases). Germline CDR1 and CDR2: SQVTM and ANQGSEA. CDR3 length: 15 amino acids. The germline V and J ends were trimmed by 5 bases and 1 base, with 17 bases remaining between them. CDR3 DNA: TGCAGCGTTCGGGGGGGGACAGGGAGCCAAGAGACCCAGTACTTC. The encoded protein is CSVRGGTGSQETQYF.

This clonotype was detected ten times or more. The chain uses TRBV20-1 and TRBJ2-7; 9 bases align to TRBD1. The trim removed 6 bases at V and 7 bases at J, leaving 10 bases unmatched. From germline, CDR1 is DFQATT and CDR2 SNEGSKA (reference sequence). The CDR3 runs 13 residues. CDR3 region: CSARQGGSREQYF. Written as DNA, the CDR3 is TGCAGTGCCCGACAGGGGGGGAGTAGGGAGCAGTACTTC.

In its sample, this clonotype ranks as medium-sized. The chain uses TRBV12-3 or TRBV12-4 and TRBJ2-7, with D perhaps TRBD2 (5 bases). V was cut by 2 bases and J by 1 base, with 15 bases left in between. This CDR3 contains 16 residues. The CDR3 sequence is CASSLNSAGGSYEQYF. The CDR3 DNA reads as TGTGCCAGCAGTTTAAATTCGGCAGGCGGGTCCTACGAGCAGTACTTC.

In its sample, this clonotype was seen many times. The V and J genes are TRBV11-2 and TRBJ2-3, with D possibly being TRBD1 or TRBD2 (5 bases each). CDR1 is SGHAT, CDR2 FQNNGV, per germline. V lost 6 bases, J lost 8 bases, and 12 bases lay in between. The CDR3 is 12 amino acids. This chain's CDR3 is CASRGTIVTQYF. CDR3 nucleotide sequence: TGTGCCAGCAGGGGGACCATCGTTACGCAGTATTTT.

At least ten counts were recorded for this clonotype. The V and J genes are TRBV18 and TRBJ1-5, with 12 nucleotides matching TRBD1. The trim removed 3 bases at V and 6 bases at J, leaving 6 bases unmatched. This CDR3 region has 16 residues. Looked up from germline, CDR1 is KGHSH and CDR2 is LQKENI. CDR3 DNA: TGTGCCAGCTCACCGGGGACAGGGGGCACGATTCAGCCCCAGCATTTT. This gives the protein CASSPGTGGTIQPQHF.

This clonotype was seen once. The chain couples TRBV7-9 to TRBJ2-2; D uncertain. CDR1 and CDR2 (germline): SEHNR, FQNEAQ (reference sequence). The CDR3 is 17 residues long. The V end lost 6 bases, the J end lost 4 bases, and 21 bases lay between the germline ends. The CDR3 reads CASRTSRSEAITGELFF. The CDR3 bases are TGTGCCAGCAGGACCTCACGAAGCGAAGCGATCACCGGGGAGCTGTTTTTT.

Ten or more counts support this clonotype. V is TRBV6-1 and J is TRBJ2-2; D might be TRBD1 (5 bases). CDR3 length equals 15 residues. V shed 4 bases and J shed 3 bases, with 12 bases lying between them. Germline assignment: CDR1 MNHNS and CDR2 SASEGT. DNA of the CDR3: TGTGCCAGCAGTGCCCAGCAGACAGACACCGGGGAGCTGTTTTTT. Translating gives CASSAQQTDTGELFF.

The table lists this clonotype with many counts. The junction does not match germline at one end; this may be a read error. The genes are TRBV19 and TRBJ1-5; 8 bases are a match to TRBD1. The CDR3 sequence is 15 residues long. CDR1 and CDR2 (germline): LNHDA, SQIVND (reference sequence). CDR3 sequence: CASSTGTGYNQAQHF. The CDR3, as DNA: TGTGCCAGTAGTACCGGGACAGGCTACAATCAGGCCCAGCATTTT. Together with reference TRBV19 and TRBJ1-5, the CDR3 gives the full variable domain: DGGITQSPKYLFRKEGQNVTLSCEQNLNHDAMYWYRQDPGQGLRLIYYSQIVNDFQKGDIAEGYSVSREKKESFPLTVTSAQKNPTAFYLCASSTGTGYNQAQHFGDGTRLSIL.